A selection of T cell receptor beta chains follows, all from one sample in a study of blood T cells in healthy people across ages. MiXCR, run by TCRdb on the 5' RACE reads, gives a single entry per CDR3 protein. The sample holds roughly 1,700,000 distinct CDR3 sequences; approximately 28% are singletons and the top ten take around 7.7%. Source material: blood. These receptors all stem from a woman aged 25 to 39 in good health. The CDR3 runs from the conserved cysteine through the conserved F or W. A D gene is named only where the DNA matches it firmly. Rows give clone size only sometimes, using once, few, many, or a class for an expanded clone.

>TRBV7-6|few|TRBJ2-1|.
CASSLIVGGVGNEQFF
TGTGCCAGCAGCTTAATCGTGGGCGGGGTCGGAAATGAGCAGTTCTTC
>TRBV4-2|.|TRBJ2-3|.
CASSQDKAASTDTQYF
TGTGCCAGCAGCCAAGATAAGGCGGCTTCCACAGATACGCAGTATTTT
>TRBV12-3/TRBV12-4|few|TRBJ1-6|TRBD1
CASRPGGQRDSPLHF
TGTGCCAGCAGACCAGGGGGACAGCGCGACTCACCCCTCCACTTT
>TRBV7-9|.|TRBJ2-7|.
CASASGTPPYEQYF
TGTGCCAGCGCATCCGGGACTCCGCCCTACGAGCAGTACTTC
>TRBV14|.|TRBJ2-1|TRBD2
CASSPSSGRAREQFF
TGTGCCAGCAGCCCATCTAGCGGGAGGGCGCGTGAGCAGTTCTTC
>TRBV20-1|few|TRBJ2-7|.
CSASLGVGYEQYF
TGCAGTGCTAGTCTCGGGGTAGGCTACGAGCAGTACTTC
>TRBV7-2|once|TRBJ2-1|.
CASCLAGVTYNEQFF
TGTGCCAGCTGCTTAGCTGGGGTTACCTACAATGAGCAGTTCTTC
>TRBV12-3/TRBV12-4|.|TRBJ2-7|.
CASSRLQGVGYEQYF
TGTGCCAGCAGTCGATTACAGGGTGTTGGCTACGAGCAGTACTTC
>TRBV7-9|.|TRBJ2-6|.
CASSPPSSSGANVLTF
TGTGCCAGCAGCCCCCCGAGCAGCTCTGGGGCCAACGTCCTGACTTTC
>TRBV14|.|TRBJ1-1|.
CASSPKQDRLNTEAFF
TGTGCCAGCAGCCCCAAACAGGACAGATTGAACACTGAAGCTTTCTTT
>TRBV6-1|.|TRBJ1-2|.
CASRDPVDLAYGYTF
TGTGCCAGCCGTGACCCCGTGGACCTTGCCTATGGCTACACCTTC
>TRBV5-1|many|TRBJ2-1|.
CASSLNGPGRSYEQFF
TGCGCCAGCAGCTTGAACGGACCAGGGAGGAGTTATGAGCAGTTCTTC
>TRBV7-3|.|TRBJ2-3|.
CASSLTDVASTDTQYF
TGTGCCAGCAGCTTAACGGACGTCGCAAGCACAGATACGCAGTATTTT
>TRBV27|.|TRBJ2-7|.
CASSFAGGPYSYEQYF
TGTGCCAGCAGTTTCGCCGGGGGGCCCTATTCCTACGAGCAGTACTTC
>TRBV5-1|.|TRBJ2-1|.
CASSGLLEETQFF
TGCGCCAGCAGTGGGCTCTTGGAAGAGACCCAGTTCTTC
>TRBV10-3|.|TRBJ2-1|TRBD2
CAIREASGRRSEQFF
TGTGCCATCAGAGAGGCTAGCGGGAGACGTAGTGAGCAGTTCTTC
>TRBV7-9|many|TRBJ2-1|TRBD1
CASSLTGGYNEQFF
TGTGCCAGCAGCTTGACAGGGGGCTACAATGAGCAGTTCTTC
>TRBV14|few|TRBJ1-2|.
CASSPGPTSIGYTF
TGTGCCAGCAGCCCGGGACCGACTTCGATTGGCTACACCTTC
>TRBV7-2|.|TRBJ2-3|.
CASSSQLTDTQYF
TGTGCCAGCAGCTCGCAACTCACAGATACGCAGTATTTT
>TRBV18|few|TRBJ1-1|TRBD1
CASSPITGDTEAFF
TGTGCCAGCTCACCAATTACAGGGGACACTGAAGCTTTCTTT
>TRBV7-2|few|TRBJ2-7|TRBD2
CASSLGTSISPYEQYF
TGTGCCAGCAGCTTGGGGACTAGCATTTCCCCCTACGAGCAGTACTTC
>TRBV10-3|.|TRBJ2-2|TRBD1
CAISNGQGGTGERFF
TGTGCCATCAGTAACGGACAGGGAGGCACCGGGGAGCGGTTTTTT
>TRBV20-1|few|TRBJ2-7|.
CSASQRGVGYEQYF
TGCAGTGCTTCTCAAAGGGGGGTCGGGTACGAGCAGTACTTC
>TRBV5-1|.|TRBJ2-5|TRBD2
CASSPAKDSGGALWETQYF
TGCGCCAGCAGCCCGGCGAAAGATTCGGGGGGGGCTCTTTGGGAGACCCAGTACTTC
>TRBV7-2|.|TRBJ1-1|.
CASSEGQLDTEAFF
TGTGCCAGCAGCGAAGGGCAACTGGACACTGAAGCTTTCTTT
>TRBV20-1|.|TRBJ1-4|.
CSAARDGEKLFF
TGCAGTGCTGCTCGGGACGGAGAAAAACTGTTTTTT
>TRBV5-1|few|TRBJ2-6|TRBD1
CASSLNPGGFSGANVLTF
TGCGCCAGCAGCTTGAATCCAGGGGGCTTCTCTGGGGCCAACGTCCTGACTTTC
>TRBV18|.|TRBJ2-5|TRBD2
CASSPLSRGGFQETQYF
TGTGCCAGCTCACCACTCTCCCGCGGGGGTTTCCAAGAGACCCAGTACTTC
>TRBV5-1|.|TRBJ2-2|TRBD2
CASRKGLAQSGELFF
TGCGCCAGCCGGAAAGGACTAGCCCAATCCGGGGAGCTGTTTTTT
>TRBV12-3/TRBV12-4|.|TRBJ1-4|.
CASSGVAGKGSVDLFF
TGTGCCAGCAGTGGGGTGGCGGGGAAGGGGTCGGTTGATCTGTTTTTT
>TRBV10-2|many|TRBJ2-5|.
CASSDPGGAAKTQYF
TGCGCCAGCAGTGACCCCGGGGGAGCTGCGAAGACCCAGTACTTC
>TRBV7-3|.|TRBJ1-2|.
CASSLARDDGGYTF
TGTGCCAGCAGCTTAGCGAGAGACGACGGGGGCTACACCTTC
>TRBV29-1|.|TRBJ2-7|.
CSMVHNEQYF
TGCAGCATGGTCCACAATGAGCAGTACTTC
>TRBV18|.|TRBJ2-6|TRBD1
CACSPRTGVAGANVLTF
TGTGCCTGCTCACCGCGGACAGGGGTGGCTGGGGCCAACGTCCTGACTTTC
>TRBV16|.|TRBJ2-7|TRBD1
CASARQGANEQYF
TGTGCCAGCGCGAGACAGGGGGCCAACGAGCAGTACTTC
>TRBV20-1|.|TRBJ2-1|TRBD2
CSASGSGRAGYNEQFF
TGCAGTGCTAGTGGGAGCGGGAGGGCCGGTTACAATGAGCAGTTCTTC
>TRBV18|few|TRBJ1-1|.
CASSPGTAEGNTEAFF
TGTGCCAGCTCACCAGGGACGGCCGAGGGGAACACTGAAGCTTTCTTT